This T cell receptor beta chain was profiled in a study of response to subunit inactivated influenza vaccine. The CDR3 is 13 amino acids. Deletions cut 7 bases from V and 8 bases from J, with 15 bases between. Study conclusions and caveats: Authors suggested seasonal influenza vaccinations each recruit few new T cells.

A single record per CDR3 protein comes from TCRdb applying MiXCR to the RT-PCR reads. The data show about 500,000 distinct CDR3 sequences, with approximately 7.7% seen just once and around 14% held by the top ten. This clonotype was seen a handful of times. Antigen unknown. The material sequenced was PBMCs from blood, taken roughly 24 months after vaccination. The gene calls are TRBV12-3 or TRBV12-4 and TRBJ2-1, with D tentatively TRBD1 (7 bases). The receptor comes from a man in his fifties or sixties who received an inactivated influenza vaccine. DNA of the CDR3: TGTGCCAGCATGTCAGGGGGGTTGGATGAGCAGTTCTTC. Its translation: CASMSGGLDEQFF.